This TCR beta chain came from a study of T cells in tuberculosis. TCRdb's table, derived via immunoSEQ multiplex PCR, lists solely in-frame clones and lacks some. The sample records tens of thousands of clones, 85% to 95% being singletons. Per germline, CDR1 MNHEY and CDR2 SMNVEV (reference sequence). Trimming at V came to 6 bases and at J to 11 bases, leaving 26 bases not matched to a gene. The CDR3 loop spans 18 amino acids. Input material: PBMCs. The V call is TRBV27, the J call TRBJ1-1; TRBD1 aligns across 8 bases. The source of this sequence is a donor under 30 with latent tuberculosis or without tuberculosis infection. In nucleotides, the CDR3 is TGTGCCAGCAGGCTATACGCTGAGAGGTCAGGGGGCGAGTTAGGTGCTTTCTTT. It yields the protein CASRLYAERSGGELGAFF.